This T cell receptor beta chain emerged from a study of shared clonotypes between healthy human individuals. CDR1 LGHNT and CDR2 FRNRAP come from the germline V gene. The CDR3 has 11 amino acids. V dropped 9 bases and J dropped 4 bases, with 10 bases sitting between them. The method was immunoSEQ multiplex PCR; TCRdb's version includes in-frame clones alone and lacks a portion of them. The sample gives some 2,000,000 clones, approximately 94% of which show up once; about 1.1% is in the top ten. CD45RO-negative, CCR7-positively selected cells formed the naive CD8 fraction, excluding terminally differentiated effector memory CD45RA+ cells.

The sequencing sample was made of naive CD8+ T cells sorted from blood. This clonotype originated in a man between 18 and 35 years old in good health. The rearrangement links TRBV12-5 to TRBJ2-7, with unresolved D. Written as DNA, the CDR3 is TGTGCTAGCACCGACGGTTACGAGCAGTACTTC. Protein product: CASTDGYEQYF.